This T cell receptor (beta chain) is drawn from a study of T cells after yellow fever vaccination. Study observations and caveats: Clonotype sharing between CD4 and CD8 compartments was small.

TCRdb re-derived calls from the 5' RACE reads in MiXCR, one entry per CDR3 protein. The sample carries approximately 550,000 distinct CDR3 sequences, 13% recorded once. Germline lookup yields CDR1 SGHRS and CDR2 YFSETQ. With V trimmed by 4 bases and J by 9 bases, 10 bases remained unmatched. This CDR3 comprises 16 residues. In the case of this clonotype: What it binds is not known.

The rearrangement links TRBV5-1 to TRBJ2-1; 13 bases agree with TRBD2. This sample comprised PBMCs, obtained on the day of the yellow fever booster vaccination. This TCR was recovered from a young man who received the YFV17D yellow fever vaccine. As DNA, the CDR3 is TGCGCCAGCAGCGCCGGACTAGCGGGAGTAAGGGGTGAGCAGTTCTTC. It encodes CASSAGLAGVRGEQFF.